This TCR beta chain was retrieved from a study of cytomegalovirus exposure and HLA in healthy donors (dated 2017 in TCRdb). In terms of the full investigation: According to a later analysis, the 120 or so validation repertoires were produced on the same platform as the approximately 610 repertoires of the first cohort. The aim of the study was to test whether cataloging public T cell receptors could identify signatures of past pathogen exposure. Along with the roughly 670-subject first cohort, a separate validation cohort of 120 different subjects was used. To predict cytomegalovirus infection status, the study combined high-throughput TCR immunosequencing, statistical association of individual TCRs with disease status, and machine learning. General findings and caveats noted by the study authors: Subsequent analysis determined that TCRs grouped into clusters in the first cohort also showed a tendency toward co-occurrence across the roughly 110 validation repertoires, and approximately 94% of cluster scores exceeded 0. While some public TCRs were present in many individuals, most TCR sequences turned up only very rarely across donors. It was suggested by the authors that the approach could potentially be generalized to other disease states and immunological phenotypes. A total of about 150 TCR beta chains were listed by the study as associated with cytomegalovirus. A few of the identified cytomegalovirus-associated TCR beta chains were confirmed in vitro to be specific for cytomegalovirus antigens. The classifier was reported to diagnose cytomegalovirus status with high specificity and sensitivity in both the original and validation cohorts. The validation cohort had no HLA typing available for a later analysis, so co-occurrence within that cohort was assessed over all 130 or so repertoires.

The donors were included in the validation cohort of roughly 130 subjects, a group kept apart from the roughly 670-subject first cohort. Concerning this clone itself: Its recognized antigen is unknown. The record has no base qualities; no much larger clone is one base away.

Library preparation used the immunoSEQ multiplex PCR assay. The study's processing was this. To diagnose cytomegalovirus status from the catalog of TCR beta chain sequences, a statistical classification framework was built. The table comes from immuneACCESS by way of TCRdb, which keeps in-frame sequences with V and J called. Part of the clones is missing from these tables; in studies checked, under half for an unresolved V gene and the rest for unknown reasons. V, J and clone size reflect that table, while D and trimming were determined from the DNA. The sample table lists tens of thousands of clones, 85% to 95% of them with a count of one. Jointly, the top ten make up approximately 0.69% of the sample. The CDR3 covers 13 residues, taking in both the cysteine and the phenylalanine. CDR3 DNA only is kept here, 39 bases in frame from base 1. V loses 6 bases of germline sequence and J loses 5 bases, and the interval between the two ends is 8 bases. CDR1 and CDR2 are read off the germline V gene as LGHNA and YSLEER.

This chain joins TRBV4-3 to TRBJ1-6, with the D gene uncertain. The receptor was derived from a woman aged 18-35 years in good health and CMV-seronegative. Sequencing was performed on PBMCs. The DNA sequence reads TGCGCCAGCAGGACGGGGAATAATTCACCCCTCCACTTT. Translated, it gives CASRTGNNSPLHF.